The text below deals with one T cell receptor beta chain. In germline, CDR1 is DFQATT, CDR2 SNEGSKA (reference sequence). Trimming took 4 bases from V and 4 from J, leaving 16 bases between them. This CDR3 region has 14 residues. This entry belongs to a study of CD8 T cells in Susac syndrome. cDNA came from around 0.54 to 1 ug RNA primed by random hexamers. TCRdb called the immunoSEQ multiplex PCR reads again in MiXCR, with one record for every CDR3 protein. Altogether around 110,000 distinct CDR3 sequences are present, 96% being singletons, with the ten largest covering roughly 0.14%. The clonotype was recovered from a human donor with Susac syndrome. Sample: CD4+ T cells from PBMCs. The chain employs TRBV20-1 and TRBJ2-5; weak D call: TRBD2 (5 bases). This CDR3 is CSATQFTEGETQYF. In nucleotides, the CDR3 is TGCAGTGCTACACAGTTTACAGAGGGAGAGACCCAGTACTTC.